The next 9 T cell receptor beta chains were all read from a single sample in a study of CD8+ T cells in alopecia areata. The sequencing template was cDNA reverse transcribed from extracted RNA. Using immunoSEQ multiplex PCR, the repertoire was profiled, and TCRdb retains in-frame clones only, with some absent. The sample records approximately 200,000 clones, roughly 64% being singletons. Indicated treatment: oral pan-JAK inhibitor, 5-10 mg twice daily. The sample consisted of CD4+ T cells sorted from blood, taken at week 24, from a patient treated with tofacitinib. The receptors come from a human donor with alopecia areata.

The chain recombines TRBV4-1 with TRBJ2-3, with TRBD2 matching over 15 bases. Per the germline V gene, CDR1 is MGHRA and CDR2 is YSYEKL. The CDR3 length is 17 residues. The ends lost 3 bases at V and 6 bases at J; junction bases unmatched: 7. The CDR3 bases are TGCGCCAGCAGCCATCCCGGACTAGCGGGAGGGCCGGATACGCAGTATTTT. The encoded protein is CASSHPGLAGGPDTQYF.

CDR3 protein: CASSQGAGIDYEQYF. The CDR3, as DNA: TGCGCCAGCAGCCAAGGAGCAGGGATTGATTACGAGCAGTACTTC. The gene calls are TRBV4-3 and TRBJ2-7; D possibly corresponds to TRBD1 (5 bases). This CDR3 contains 15 residues. CDR1 and CDR2 from the germline V gene are LGHNA and YSLEER. V dropped 1 base and J dropped 4 bases, with 14 bases sitting between them.

J is TRBJ2-2 and V is TRBV30; a weak D match, TRBD2 (6 bases). From germline, CDR1 is GTSNPN and CDR2 SVGIG (reference sequence). Trimming removed 4 bases at V and 5 bases at J, with 20 bases between. The CDR3 sequence is 16 residues long. The DNA of the CDR3 is TGTGCCTGGAAGGAGGGTAACGGTGGTTCGACCGGGGAGCTGTTTTTT. As protein: CAWKEGNGGSTGELFF. Complete variable domain (other parts from reference TRBV30 and TRBJ2-2): SQTIHQWPATLVQPVGSPLSLECTVEGTSNPNLYWYRQAAGRGLQLLFYSVGIGQISSEVPQNLSASRPQDRQFILSSKKLLLSDSGFYLCAWKEGNGGSTGELFFGEGSRLTVL.

The chain couples TRBV5-5 to TRBJ2-4; 10 bases are a match to TRBD2. The CDR3 runs 14 residues. J gave up 6 bases and V 0 bases, and 0 bases lay outside the gene matches. Germline CDR1 reads SGHKS; CDR2 reads YYEKEE (reference sequence). The CDR3 region is CASSLGLAGNIQYF. The CDR3 bases are TGTGCCAGCAGCTTGGGACTAGCGGGAAACATTCAGTACTTC. The variable domain in full, completed from reference TRBV5-5 and TRBJ2-4, reads DAGVTQSPTHLIKTRGQQVTLRCSPISGHKSVSWYQQVLGQGPQFIFQYYEKEERGRGNFPDRFSARQFPNYSSELNVNALLLGDSALYLCASSLGLAGNIQYFGAGTRLSVL.

J is TRBJ2-6 and V is TRBV7-2, with unresolved D. Deletions cut 10 bases from V and 4 bases from J, with 11 bases between. The CDR3 loop spans 13 amino acids. Germline lookup yields CDR1 SGHTA and CDR2 FQGNSA. DNA of the CDR3: TGTGCCACCTCAGTCTACGGGGCCAACGTCCTGACTTTC. It codes for CATSVYGANVLTF.

The chain couples TRBV30 to TRBJ2-5; D is ambiguous. The CDR3 runs to 15 residues. CDR1 is GTSNPN and CDR2 is SVGIG in the germline V gene (reference sequence). The ends were cut back, 0 bases at V and 2 bases at J, with 13 bases in the middle. The CDR3 DNA reads TGTGCCTGGAGTGTATGGGTCCAACGGCAAGAGACCCAGTACTTC. Its protein product is CAWSVWVQRQETQYF.

CDR3 DNA sequence: TGTGCCAGCAGCTTATCCGGCGGGGGGACCGGGGAGCTGTTTTTT. It encodes CASSLSGGGTGELFF. The genes are TRBV7-8 and TRBJ2-2, with 8 bases fitting TRBD2. The V and J ends lost 2 bases and 5 bases, in that order; junction bases with no gene match: 4. This CDR3 has 15 residues. Germline V lookup: CDR1 SGHVS, CDR2 FQNEAQ.

This chain links TRBV15 with TRBJ2-7; TRBD1 agrees at 9 bases. V shed 0 bases, J shed 1 base, and the junction held 4 bases outside the gene matches. The germline V gene encodes CDR1 LNHNV and CDR2 YYDKDF (reference sequence). The CDR3 spans 16 residues. The CDR3 here is CATSRDGTGPSYEQYF. The CDR3 nucleotides are TGTGCCACCAGCAGAGATGGGACAGGGCCATCCTACGAGCAGTACTTC.

The chain combines TRBV29-1 with TRBJ2-3; 14 positions agree with TRBD2. The CDR3 is 18 amino acids. Germline-derived CDR1 and CDR2 are SQVTM and ANQGSEA. Unmatched junction bases numbered 11, after V lost 6 bases and J lost 0 bases. The CDR3 loop reads CSVASGLAGGGSTDTQYF. The CDR3 DNA sequence: TGCAGCGTAGCGAGCGGACTAGCGGGAGGCGGAAGCACAGATACGCAGTATTTT.